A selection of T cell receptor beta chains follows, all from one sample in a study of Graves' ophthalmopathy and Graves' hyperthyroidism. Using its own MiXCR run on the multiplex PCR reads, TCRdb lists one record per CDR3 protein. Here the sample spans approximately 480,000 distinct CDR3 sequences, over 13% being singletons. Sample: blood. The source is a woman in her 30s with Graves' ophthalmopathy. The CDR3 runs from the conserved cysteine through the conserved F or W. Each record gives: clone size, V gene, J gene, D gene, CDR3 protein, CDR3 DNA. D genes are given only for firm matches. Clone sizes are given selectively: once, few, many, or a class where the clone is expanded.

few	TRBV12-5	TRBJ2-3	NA	CASGRGDRFTDTQYF	TGTGCTAGTGGGAGGGGGGACAGATTCACAGATACGCAGTATTTT
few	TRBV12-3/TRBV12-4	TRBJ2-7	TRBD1	CASSLWGGTGTHEQYF	TGTGCCAGCAGTTTATGGGGGGGGACAGGGACGCACGAGCAGTACTTC
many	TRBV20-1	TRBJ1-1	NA	CSATGTDNTEAFF	TGCAGTGCCACCGGGACGGACAACACTGAAGCTTTCTTT
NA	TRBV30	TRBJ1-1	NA	CARSPKMNTEAFF	TGTGCCCGGAGTCCAAAGATGAACACTGAAGCTTTCTTT
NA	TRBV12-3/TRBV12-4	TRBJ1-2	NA	CASSQHRTANYGYTF	TGTGCCAGCAGTCAACATAGGACAGCTAACTATGGCTACACCTTC
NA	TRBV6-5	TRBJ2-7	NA	CASSSAPADEQYF	TGTGCCAGCAGTTCGGCCCCCGCGGACGAGCAGTACTTC
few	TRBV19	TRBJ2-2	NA	CASSPGGKNTGELFF	TGTGCCAGTAGTCCTGGGGGGAAGAACACCGGGGAGCTGTTTTTT
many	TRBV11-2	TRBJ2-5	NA	CASSLDIRGPWETQYF	TGTGCCAGCAGCTTAGACATACGAGGGCCGTGGGAGACCCAGTACTTC
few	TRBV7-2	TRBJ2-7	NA	CASSPPGWGPEQYF	TGTGCCAGCAGCCCTCCAGGTTGGGGGCCAGAGCAGTACTTC
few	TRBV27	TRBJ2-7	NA	CASSLSASDSYEQYF	TGTGCCAGCAGTTTATCGGCTAGCGACTCCTACGAGCAGTACTTC
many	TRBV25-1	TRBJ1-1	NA	CASSGPYGGAEAFF	TGTGCCAGCAGTGGACCCTATGGGGGTGCTGAAGCTTTCTTT
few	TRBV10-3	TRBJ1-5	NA	CAISEEGGRGNQPQHF	TGTGCCATCAGTGAGGAAGGGGGGAGGGGCAATCAGCCCCAGCATTTT